This TCR beta chain came from a study of blood T cells in healthy people across ages. Study-wide results and limits: A strong correlation between TCR beta diversity and naive T cell percentage was seen. Estimates drawn from one million T cells were deemed to understate diversity.

Combining a sample-barcoded 5' primer with a J-beta primer mix, a second PCR ran for roughly 7 to 11 cycles. One entry per CDR3 protein, called by TCRdb with MiXCR from the 5' RACE reads. The data hold approximately 400,000 distinct CDR3 sequences, with over 45% observed a single time. Investigators took approximately 9.4 milliliters of peripheral blood from every donor. Turning to this clonotype: No antigen is known for it.

In germline, CDR1 is DFQATT, CDR2 SNEGSKA (reference sequence). The CDR3 runs to 13 residues. V shed 6 bases, J shed 1 base, and the junction held 4 bases outside the gene matches. This TCR was recovered from a man aged 55 to 69 in good health. The chain links TRBV20-1 to TRBJ2-5; 8 bases map to TRBD2. Material for sequencing was blood. The CDR3 reads CSASGGSQETQYF. For the CDR3, the DNA is TGCAGTGCCAGCGGGGGAAGCCAAGAGACCCAGTACTTC.